The 32 T cell receptor beta chains listed next were all sequenced from one sample in a study of cytomegalovirus exposure and HLA in healthy donors. Primers: 60 Vbeta forward and 13 Jbeta reverse. Sequencing was performed with immunoSEQ multiplex PCR; in TCRdb, only in-frame clones are kept and a portion is missing. In total, the table holds nearly 200,000 clones. Sequenced sample: PBMCs. Receptors originate from a boy under 18 in good health and CMV-seronegative.

V and J are TRBV2 and TRBJ1-3; 7 nucleotides match TRBD1. Unmatched junction bases numbered 5, after V lost 8 bases and J lost 4 bases. The V gene's germline CDR1 is SNHLY and CDR2 FYNNEI. The CDR3 is 13 residues long. The CDR3 is CASRGDRGNTIYF. Here the CDR3 DNA reads TGTGCCAGCCGAGGGGACAGAGGAAACACCATATATTTT.

This chain joins TRBV19 and TRBJ2-7, with TRBD1 matching over 10 bases. V lost 5 bases and J lost 3; bases outside the gene matches: 10. The CDR3 spans 16 residues. Germline-derived CDR1 and CDR2 are LNHDA and SQIVND (reference sequence). The CDR3 is CASSVTGTGDFYEQYF. The CDR3 region has the DNA TGTGCCAGTAGTGTAACCGGGACAGGGGACTTCTACGAGCAGTACTTC.

The chain carries TRBV2 and TRBJ2-7; D is possibly TRBD1 (6 bases). The CDR3 contains 14 residues. The V and J ends lost 10 bases and 0 bases respectively, with 16 bases between them. Germline V gives CDR1 SNHLY, CDR2 FYNNEI. This CDR3 is CATRGQFSSYEQYF. In nucleotides, the CDR3 is TGTGCCACCCGAGGACAGTTTAGCTCCTACGAGCAGTACTTC.

The chain links TRBV10-1 to TRBJ2-3; D possibly corresponds to TRBD2 (5 bases). Looked up from germline, CDR1 is WNHNN and CDR2 is SYGVQD (reference sequence). Trimming took 4 bases from V and 0 from J, leaving 17 bases between them. The CDR3 totals 17 residues. Here the CDR3 reads CASSGGLLPGSTDTQYF. The CDR3 nucleotides read TGCGCCAGCAGTGGAGGACTCCTGCCGGGTAGCACAGATACGCAGTATTTT.

The V and J genes are TRBV6-1 and TRBJ2-1; 8 bases line up with TRBD2. The trim removed 7 bases at V and 3 bases at J, leaving 8 bases unmatched. CDR1 is MNHNS, CDR2 SASEGT, per germline. This CDR3 spans 15 amino acids. The CDR3 nucleotides read TGTGCCAGCAATATTCTAGCGGGCCTCTACAATGAGCAGTTCTTC. Its translation is CASNILAGLYNEQFF.

The rearrangement uses TRBV10-2 and TRBJ2-7, with 11 bases matching TRBD1. V lost 5 bases to trimming and J lost 5 bases; unmatched junction nucleotides: 5. The CDR3 runs 14 residues. In germline, CDR1 is WSHSY, CDR2 SAAADI. The DNA of the CDR3 is TGCGCCAGCAGTCTGCCGGGACAGGGGGACGAGCAGTACTTC. It encodes CASSLPGQGDEQYF.

The CDR3 bases are TGTGCCAGCAGCAGCAGGGGGGCAGATACGCAGTATTTT. Its protein is CASSSRGADTQYF. The chain is built from TRBV7-2 and TRBJ2-3, with D tentatively TRBD1 (7 bases). V lost 5 bases to trimming and J lost 4 bases, with 10 bases between them. The CDR3 spans 13 residues. CDR1 is SGHTA, CDR2 FQGNSA, per germline.

The chain links TRBV6-5 to TRBJ1-4; 10 bases match TRBD1. The V and J ends lost 2 bases and 7 bases, in that order; junction bases with no gene match: 7. Germline loops: CDR1 MNHEY, CDR2 SVGAGI. This CDR3 is built from 16 residues. CDR3 amino acids: CASSYRQGALGEKLFF. CDR3 DNA sequence: TGTGCCAGCAGTTACCGACAGGGGGCATTGGGTGAAAAACTGTTTTTT.

The J gene is TRBJ2-7, the V gene TRBV6-1, with 8 bases that match TRBD1. V shed 4 bases, J shed 2 bases, and the junction held 7 bases outside the gene matches. This CDR3 is built from 15 residues. The V gene's germline CDR1 is MNHNS and CDR2 SASEGT. CDR3: CASSVSGTGAYEQYF. The CDR3 DNA reads as TGTGCCAGCAGTGTATCCGGGACAGGAGCCTACGAGCAGTACTTC.

This CDR3 reads CASRATGVGANVLTF. DNA of the CDR3: TGTGCCAGCAGGGCGACAGGGGTTGGGGCCAACGTCCTGACTTTC. V and J are TRBV6-1 and TRBJ2-6, with 8 nucleotides matching TRBD1. Germline CDR1 and CDR2: MNHNS and SASEGT. This CDR3 spans 15 amino acids. V trimming: 6 bases; J trimming: 3 bases; junction bases outside the gene matches: 4.

The chain has TRBV9 and TRBJ1-2, with 11 nucleotides matching TRBD1. V lost 4 bases and J lost 4; bases outside the gene matches: 9. Germline V gene lookup returns CDR1 SGDLS and CDR2 YYNGEE. The CDR3 loop spans 16 amino acids. CDR3 amino acids: CASSSAGTGGSYGYTF. The CDR3 DNA sequence: TGTGCCAGCAGCTCTGCCGGGACAGGGGGATCCTATGGCTACACCTTC.

The V and J genes are TRBV7-2 and TRBJ2-5; 9 nucleotides agree with TRBD2. V gave up 1 base and J gave up 5 bases; unmatched junction bases: 11. The CDR3 extends over 17 amino acids. Germline CDR1 SGHTA, CDR2 FQGNSA. Here the CDR3 DNA reads TGTGCCAGCAGCTTAGTCACAGCGGGGGGCCGTCGGGAGACCCAGTACTTC. Translating it yields CASSLVTAGGRRETQYF.

Note on this clone: At one of its ends the junction is not consistent with the germline gene, which may arise from a read error. The chain has TRBV2 and TRBJ1-2, with 9 bases that match TRBD1. The CDR3 is made up of 12 amino acids. Germline V gene data show CDR1 as SNHLY and CDR2 as FYNNEI. CDR3 residues: CASSILGTGSAF. Here the CDR3 DNA reads TGTGCCAGCAGCATATTGGGGACAGGGTCGGCTTTC.

V and J are TRBV28 and TRBJ1-1; D unresolved. The CDR3 is made up of 16 amino acids. Germline V gene sequence: CDR1 MDHEN, CDR2 SYDVKM. The V gene lost 2 bases and the J gene lost 1 base, with 14 bases spanning the gap. The CDR3 is CASSLHVAGSNTEAFF. CDR3 nucleotide sequence: TGTGCCAGCAGTTTACATGTAGCGGGGTCGAACACTGAAGCTTTCTTT.

V is TRBV28 and J is TRBJ2-5, with 8 bases fitting TRBD2. CDR1 and CDR2 (germline): MDHEN, SYDVKM. CDR3 size: 15 residues. The trim removed 6 bases at V and 4 bases at J, leaving 10 bases unmatched. The CDR3 sequence is CASSSTGTSGETQYF. CDR3 nucleotides: TGTGCCAGCAGCTCAACCGGGACTAGTGGAGAGACCCAGTACTTC.

The chain employs TRBV11-2 and TRBJ2-7; maybe TRBD1 (7 bases). Trimming cost V 3 bases and J 6 bases, with 21 bases left between them. CDR3 size: 16 residues. Germline CDR1 reads SGHAT; CDR2 reads FQNNGV. Here the CDR3 DNA reads TGTGCCAGCAGCTTCGATAGACAGGGTCGGGGGCGCGAGCAGTACTTC. Translation: CASSFDRQGRGREQYF.

The chain has TRBV9 and TRBJ2-6; D remains ambiguous. The V and J ends lost 4 bases and 2 bases respectively, with 7 bases between them. The CDR3 has 14 residues. Germline V gene lookup returns CDR1 SGDLS and CDR2 YYNGEE. The CDR3 sequence: CASSPRAGANVLTF. In DNA form, the CDR3 reads TGTGCCAGCAGCCCTCGGGCTGGGGCCAACGTCCTGACTTTC.

The rearrangement links TRBV5-4 to TRBJ2-1; 8 bases map to TRBD1. Trimming at V came to 0 bases and at J to 8 bases, leaving 4 bases not matched to a gene. The CDR3 has 14 amino acids. Germline V lookup: CDR1 SGHNT, CDR2 YYREEE (reference sequence). This chain's CDR3 is CASSLGAGGHEQFF. CDR3 in DNA: TGTGCCAGCAGCTTGGGTGCAGGGGGCCATGAGCAGTTCTTC.

This chain's CDR3 is CASREGTTNEKLFF. In nucleotides, the CDR3 is TGCGCCAGCCGGGAGGGGACAACTAATGAAAAACTGTTTTTT. The chain uses TRBV5-1 and TRBJ1-4; possibly TRBD1 for D (5 bases). Between the trimmed V and J ends, which lost 7 bases and 0 bases, there was a span of 10 bases. CDR3 length: 14 residues. CDR1 SGHRS and CDR2 YFSETQ come from the germline V gene.

V is TRBV11-2 and J is TRBJ2-1; D possibly corresponds to TRBD2 (6 bases). CDR1 SGHAT and CDR2 FQNNGV come from the germline V gene. The CDR3 is 13 amino acids. The V end lost 5 bases, the J end lost 9 bases, and 14 bases lay between the germline ends. CDR3: CASSPWDFPEQFF. The CDR3 bases are TGTGCCAGCAGCCCCTGGGACTTCCCTGAGCAGTTCTTC.

The genes are TRBV28 and TRBJ2-7; 9 nucleotides match TRBD1. After removal of 6 bases from V and 6 bases from J, the junction contained 3 bases not matched to a gene. Germline loops: CDR1 MDHEN, CDR2 SYDVKM. This CDR3 contains 12 residues. The CDR3 DNA follows: TGTGCCAGCAGCCCGACAGGGGGCGAGCAGTACTTC. This sequence encodes CASSPTGGEQYF.

This chain joins TRBV6-5 and TRBJ2-7; the match to TRBD1 covers 7 bases. The CDR3 length is 12 residues. V trimming: 6 bases; J trimming: 6 bases; junction bases outside the gene matches: 5. Looked up from germline, CDR1 is MNHEY and CDR2 is SVGAGI. Written as DNA, the CDR3 is TGTGCCAGCAGAAACAGGGGCGGCGAGCAGTACTTC. This gives the protein CASRNRGGEQYF.

This chain connects TRBV28 to TRBJ1-5; 8 positions agree with TRBD1. Germline-derived CDR1 and CDR2 are MDHEN and SYDVKM. The CDR3 runs 14 residues. V gave up 6 bases and J gave up 9 bases; unmatched junction bases: 10. The CDR3 DNA is TGTGCCAGCAGCGAAACAGGGGGTTGGTCGCCCCAGCATTTT. Amino acid sequence: CASSETGGWSPQHF.

The chain has TRBV4-1 and TRBJ2-7, with a tentative D call TRBD2 (6 bases). Germline-derived CDR1 and CDR2 are MGHRA and YSYEKL. The CDR3 is 15 amino acids. V was shortened by 4 bases and J by 4 bases, with 17 bases between the two germline ends. The DNA of the CDR3 is TGCGCCAGCAGCCGCTGGGGGACTCAACAGTACGAGCAGTACTTC. It is translated as CASSRWGTQQYEQYF.

V gene TRBV5-5 combines with J gene TRBJ2-5; 9 positions match TRBD2. The CDR3 sequence is 14 residues long. The ends lost 2 bases at V and 4 bases at J; junction bases unmatched: 3. Germline V CDR1 and CDR2: SGHKS, YYEKEE (reference sequence). CDR3 sequence reads: CASSLAGGPETQYF. DNA of the CDR3: TGTGCCAGCAGCTTAGCGGGGGGCCCAGAGACCCAGTACTTC.

The rearrangement joins TRBV7-3 to TRBJ2-7; 10 bases agree with TRBD2. Looked up from germline, CDR1 is SGHTA and CDR2 is FQGTGA. With V trimmed by 3 bases and J by 4 bases, 9 bases remained unmatched. CDR3 length equals 16 residues. CDR3 nucleotides: TGTGCCAGCAGCTTCGGGGCTAGCGGGGGCATTTACGAGCAGTACTTC. Residues: CASSFGASGGIYEQYF. The full variable domain, with the rest looked up from reference TRBV7-3 and TRBJ2-7, is GAGVSQTPSNKVTEKGKYVELRCDPISGHTALYWYRQSLGQGPEFLIYFQGTGAADDSGLPNDRFFAVRPEGSVSTLKIQRTERGDSAVYLCASSFGASGGIYEQYFGPGTRLTVT.

The gene calls are TRBV7-8 and TRBJ1-2; TRBD1 aligns across 8 bases. This CDR3 spans 17 amino acids. The germline CDR1 and CDR2 sequences are SGHVS and FQNEAQ. J gave up 2 bases and V 4 bases, and 12 bases lay outside the gene matches. CDR3 DNA sequence: TGTGCCAGCAGCTATAGTCCCGAAAGACAGGGGAACTATGGCTACACCTTC. This codes for CASSYSPERQGNYGYTF.

The genes are TRBV5-1 and TRBJ1-1, with D hard to call. CDR3 length: 16 residues. CDR1 is SGHRS and CDR2 is YFSETQ in the germline V gene. Trimming shortened V by 3 bases and J by 6 bases, and 21 bases separated the two germline ends. The CDR3 DNA reads as TGCGCCAGCAGCTGGGCCTCCGAGGGTAGCTTAGCTGAAGCTTTCTTT. Its protein is CASSWASEGSLAEAFF.

The CDR3 bases are TGTGCCAGCAGCTTGGGACACGGCGATCAGCCCCAGCATTTT. Protein: CASSLGHGDQPQHF. The rearrangement uses TRBV7-9 and TRBJ1-5, with D perhaps matching TRBD1 (6 bases). Trimming left V 3 bases short and J 5 bases short, with 11 bases between. The CDR3 extends over 14 amino acids. Germline lookup yields CDR1 SEHNR and CDR2 FQNEAQ (reference sequence). The complete variable domain, with remaining parts taken from reference TRBV7-9 and TRBJ1-5, reads DTGVSQNPRHKITKRGQNVTFRCDPISEHNRLYWYRQTLGQGPEFLTYFQNEAQLEKSRLLSDRFSAERPKGSFSTLEIQRTEQGDSAMYLCASSLGHGDQPQHFGDGTRLSIL.

The V and J genes are TRBV30 and TRBJ2-7; 9 bases align to TRBD2. Losses at the gene ends were 2 bases for V and 2 bases for J; bases not matched to a gene: 7. Looked up from germline, CDR1 is GTSNPN and CDR2 is SVGIG (reference sequence). This CDR3 has 15 residues. CDR3 region: CAWSFQRGEAYEQYF. In DNA form, the CDR3 reads TGTGCCTGGAGTTTTCAGCGGGGGGAAGCCTACGAGCAGTACTTC.

V gene TRBV6-5 combines with J gene TRBJ2-2; TRBD2 matches 10 bases. The CDR3 runs 15 residues. V lost 8 bases to trimming and J lost 3 bases; unmatched junction nucleotides: 6. The V gene's germline CDR1 is MNHEY and CDR2 SVGAGI. This CDR3 is CASDPSGGHTGELFF. As DNA, the CDR3 is TGTGCCAGCGACCCTAGCGGGGGTCACACCGGGGAGCTGTTTTTT.

The V gene is TRBV5-8, the J gene TRBJ1-2, with 7 bases lining up with TRBD1. With V trimmed by 3 bases and J by 4 bases, 6 bases remained unmatched. The germline CDR1 and CDR2 sequences are SGHTS and YDEGEE. The CDR3 spans 14 residues. The CDR3 DNA reads TGTGCCAGCAGCTCAGGGGACAGCCCCTATGGCTACACCTTC. It translates to CASSSGDSPYGYTF.